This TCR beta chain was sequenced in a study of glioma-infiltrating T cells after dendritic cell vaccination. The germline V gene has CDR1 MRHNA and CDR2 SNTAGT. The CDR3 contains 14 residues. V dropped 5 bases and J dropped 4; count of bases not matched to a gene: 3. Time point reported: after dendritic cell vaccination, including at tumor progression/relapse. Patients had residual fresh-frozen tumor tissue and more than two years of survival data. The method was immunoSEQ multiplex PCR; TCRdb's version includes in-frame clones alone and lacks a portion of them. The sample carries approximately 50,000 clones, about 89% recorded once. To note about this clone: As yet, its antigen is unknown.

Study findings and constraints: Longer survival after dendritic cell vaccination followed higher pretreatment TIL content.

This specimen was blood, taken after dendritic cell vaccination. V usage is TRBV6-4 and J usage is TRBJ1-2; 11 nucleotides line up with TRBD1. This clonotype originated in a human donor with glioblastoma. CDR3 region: CASSPGTGGYGYTF. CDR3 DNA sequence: TGTGCCAGCAGTCCCGGGACAGGGGGCTATGGCTACACCTTC.